The 8 T cell receptor beta chains below come from one sample, sequenced in a study of identical twins. One entry per CDR3 protein, called by TCRdb with MiXCR from the 5' RACE reads. The table shows roughly 720,000 distinct CDR3 sequences, with about 20% occurring only once. The sample was also reused in another study, on T cells expressing NK-cell markers.

The sequencing input was PBMCs. These receptor sequences come from a woman aged 18-29 years in good health.

This clonotype was seen just once. V and J are TRBV11-2 and TRBJ2-3; D unclear. The CDR3 loop spans 13 amino acids. The ends were cut back, 6 bases at V and 3 bases at J, with 10 bases in the middle. Germline V gene sequence: CDR1 SGHAT, CDR2 FQNNGV. Here the CDR3 DNA reads TGTGCCAGCAGTAACAGTGGTACAGATACGCAGTATTTT. As protein: CASSNSGTDTQYF.

This clonotype has more than one count but fewer than ten. The V gene is TRBV20-1, the J gene TRBJ1-5; TRBD1 aligns across 7 bases. V shed 3 bases and J 3 bases; nucleotides not matched to a gene: 8. The CDR3 is made up of 15 amino acids. Germline-derived CDR1 and CDR2 are DFQATT and SNEGSKA (reference sequence). The CDR3 coding sequence is TGCAGTGCTAGGAAGGGACAGCAGTCCAATCAGCCCCAGCATTTT. It is translated as CSARKGQQSNQPQHF.

The V and J genes are TRBV6-6 and TRBJ2-3; D unclear. V lost 2 bases to trimming and J lost 6 bases, with 9 bases between them. CDR3 length: 13 amino acids. Germline values: CDR1 MNHNY, CDR2 SVGAGI (reference sequence). The DNA for the CDR3 is TGTGCCAGCAGTTACCCCCCCCCCGATACGCAGTATTTT. Its translation is CASSYPPPDTQYF.

The chain has TRBV20-1 and TRBJ2-7, with no clear D. Per germline, CDR1 DFQATT and CDR2 SNEGSKA (reference sequence). V lost 3 bases, J lost 0 bases, and 15 bases lay in between. The CDR3 covers 15 residues. The CDR3 sequence: CSASPFDISSYEQYF. The CDR3 DNA is TGCAGTGCTAGCCCGTTCGACATTAGCTCCTACGAGCAGTACTTC.

A few counts support this clonotype. The chain carries TRBV11-2 and TRBJ2-7, with unresolved D. With 1 base removed from V and 2 bases from J, the gap between germline ends came to 15 bases. The CDR3 is made up of 16 amino acids. The germline CDR1 and CDR2 sequences are SGHAT and FQNNGV. CDR3 in DNA: TGTGCCAGCAGCTTAGCTTGGCGCGGTCCTACCTACGAGCAGTACTTC. It yields the protein CASSLAWRGPTYEQYF.

This clonotype was counted a few times. This rearrangement joins TRBV10-3 to TRBJ2-2, with 9 bases lining up with TRBD1. This CDR3 spans 14 amino acids. Trimming at V came to 10 bases and at J to 5 bases, leaving 8 bases not matched to a gene. Germline CDR1 reads ENHRY; CDR2 reads SYGVKD. The CDR3, as DNA: TGTGCCACCACCAGGACAGGGGATACCGGGGAGCTGTTTTTT. Translating gives CATTRTGDTGELFF.

This clonotype was detected ten times or more. The chain combines TRBV4-3 with TRBJ2-1, with 13 positions matching TRBD2. Unmatched junction bases numbered 10, after V lost 4 bases and J lost 7 bases. Germline V gene lookup returns CDR1 LGHNA and CDR2 YSLEER. The CDR3 covers 17 residues. CDR3 nucleotides: TGCGCCAGCAGCCCCGGGACTAGCGGGAAGGTGACGAATGAGCAGTTCTTC. Translated, it gives CASSPGTSGKVTNEQFF.

The rearrangement joins TRBV19 to TRBJ2-7; the D is unclear. This CDR3 spans 14 amino acids. Per germline, CDR1 LNHDA and CDR2 SQIVND (reference sequence). V was shortened by 1 base and J by 6 bases, with 13 bases between the two germline ends. The CDR3 is CASSIVHEMGEQYF. The CDR3 DNA is TGTGCCAGTAGTATAGTCCACGAGATGGGCGAGCAGTACTTC.